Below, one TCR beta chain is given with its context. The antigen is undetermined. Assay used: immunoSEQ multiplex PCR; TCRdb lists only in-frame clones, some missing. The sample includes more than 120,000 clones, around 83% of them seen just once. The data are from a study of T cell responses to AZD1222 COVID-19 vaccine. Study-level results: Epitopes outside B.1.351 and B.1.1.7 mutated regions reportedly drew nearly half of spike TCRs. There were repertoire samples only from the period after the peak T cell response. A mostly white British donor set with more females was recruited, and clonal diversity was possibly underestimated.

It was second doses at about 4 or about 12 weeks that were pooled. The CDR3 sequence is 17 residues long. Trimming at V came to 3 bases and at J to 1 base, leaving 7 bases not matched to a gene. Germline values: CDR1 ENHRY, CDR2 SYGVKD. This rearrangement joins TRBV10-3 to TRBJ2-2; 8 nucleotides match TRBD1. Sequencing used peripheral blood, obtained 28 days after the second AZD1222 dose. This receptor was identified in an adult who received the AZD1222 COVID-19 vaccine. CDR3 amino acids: CAISDLTGTGNTGELFF. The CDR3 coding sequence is TGTGCCATCAGTGACCTGACAGGGACAGGGAACACCGGGGAGCTGTTTTTT.